One sample yielded the 29 T cell receptor beta chains listed below, sequenced in a study of T cell responses to AZD1222 COVID-19 vaccine. Clones were read by immunoSEQ multiplex PCR, and TCRdb kept only the in-frame ones, dropping some. The sample carries some 130,000 clones, just over 90% recorded once. The sequencing used peripheral blood, collected 28 days after the second AZD1222 dose. Receptor source: an adult who received the AZD1222 COVID-19 vaccine.

The CDR3 DNA sequence: TGTGCCAGCAGCCAAGTCACCGGGTTCGGGGGTACTGAAGCTTTCTTT. Translation: CASSQVTGFGGTEAFF. This chain uses TRBV4-2 with TRBJ1-1; perhaps TRBD1 as D (5 bases). V lost 1 base and J lost 5, with 17 bases in between. This CDR3 has 16 residues. The germline CDR1 and CDR2 sequences are LGHNA and YNFKEQ.

The chain recombines TRBV4-1 with TRBJ1-6; 10 positions match TRBD1. J gave up 6 bases and V 6 bases, and 11 bases lay outside the gene matches. In germline, CDR1 is MGHRA, CDR2 YSYEKL. The CDR3 extends over 17 amino acids. The CDR3 sequence: CASSHEARDRGNSPLHF. CDR3 sequence (DNA): TGCGCCAGCAGTCATGAGGCCCGGGACAGGGGTAATTCACCCCTCCACTTT.

The genes are TRBV7-9 and TRBJ1-2; D unresolved. Between the trimmed V and J ends, which lost 4 bases and 2 bases, there was a span of 5 bases. Germline assignment: CDR1 SEHNR and CDR2 FQNEAQ (reference sequence). The CDR3 spans 12 residues. The CDR3, as DNA: TGTGCCAGCAGCTCAATCAACTATGGCTACACCTTC. It codes for CASSSINYGYTF.

CDR3 protein: CASSPSGVAASNEQFF. CDR3 sequence (DNA): TGTGCCAGCAGCCCCTCGGGAGTAGCGGCCAGTAATGAGCAGTTCTTC. V is TRBV9 and J is TRBJ2-1, with TRBD2 as a possible D gene (6 bases). The CDR3 length is 16 residues. Trimming shortened V by 4 bases and J by 7 bases, and 21 bases separated the two germline ends. Germline loops: CDR1 SGDLS, CDR2 YYNGEE.

The V and J genes are TRBV9 and TRBJ1-1; possible D gene TRBD1, 6 bases. The CDR3 is 14 amino acids. The germline V gene encodes CDR1 SGDLS and CDR2 YYNGEE. Trimming cost V 3 bases and J 4 bases, with 13 bases left between them. CDR3 amino acids: CASSATVRGTEAFF. The CDR3 nucleotides read TGTGCCAGCAGCGCGACGGTCAGGGGCACTGAAGCTTTCTTT.

The rearrangement uses TRBV5-4 and TRBJ2-1; 11 bases agree with TRBD2. The V and J ends lost 2 bases and 8 bases, in that order; junction bases with no gene match: 6. Germline V gene lookup returns CDR1 SGHNT and CDR2 YYREEE (reference sequence). This CDR3 comprises 15 residues. DNA for the CDR3: TGTGCCAGCAGCTTAACTAGCGGGAGTAGGCATGAGCAGTTCTTC. It translates to CASSLTSGSRHEQFF.

V gene TRBV6-5 combines with J gene TRBJ2-4; D uncertain. The germline V gene encodes CDR1 MNHEY and CDR2 SVGAGI. The CDR3 has 15 residues. V lost 6 bases and J 2 bases, leaving 14 bases between the germline ends. CDR3 sequence reads: CASSPAQLPKNIQYF. The CDR3 region has the DNA TGTGCCAGCAGCCCAGCTCAGTTACCCAAAAACATTCAGTACTTC.

The rearrangement links TRBV19 to TRBJ2-5, with TRBD2 matching 9 bases. The CDR3 extends over 15 amino acids. CDR1 is LNHDA, CDR2 SQIVND, per germline (reference sequence). V lost 7 bases to trimming and J lost 5 bases; unmatched junction nucleotides: 11. This CDR3 is CASNLRASGAETQYF. The CDR3 DNA reads TGTGCCAGTAACCTCCGGGCTAGCGGGGCCGAGACCCAGTACTTC.

The rearrangement links TRBV7-8 to TRBJ2-5; the match to TRBD2 covers 15 bases. Per germline, CDR1 SGHVS and CDR2 FQNEAQ. The CDR3 loop spans 18 amino acids. Trimming took 5 bases from V and 4 from J; bases not matched to a gene: 11. CDR3 DNA: TGTGCCAGCAGCATCAATCCGGGACTAGCGGGAGGAGCAGAGACCCAGTACTTC. Protein: CASSINPGLAGGAETQYF.

This chain connects TRBV4-1 to TRBJ1-4, with D possibly TRBD1 on 5 matching bases. Germline V CDR1 and CDR2: MGHRA, YSYEKL. Trimming stripped 3 bases from V and 14 bases from J, with 16 bases between. The CDR3 sequence is 13 residues long. For the CDR3, the DNA is TGCGCCAGCAGCCAGAGAACAGGTCCTAGGCTGTTTTTT. Translation gives CASSQRTGPRLFF.

V usage is TRBV10-3 and J usage is TRBJ2-1; D possibly corresponds to TRBD1 (5 bases). Trimming shortened V by 10 bases and J by 3 bases, and 10 bases separated the two germline ends. The CDR3 loop spans 12 amino acids. CDR1 is ENHRY and CDR2 is SYGVKD in the germline V gene. CDR3 coding DNA: TGTGCCACCAGGGATATCTACAATGAGCAGTTCTTC. Translated, it gives CATRDIYNEQFF.

The chain uses TRBV5-1 and TRBJ2-1; the match to TRBD2 covers 8 bases. CDR3 size: 16 residues. Germline V gene sequence: CDR1 SGHRS, CDR2 YFSETQ. The J segment lost 2 bases and the V segment lost 1 base, leaving 5 bases of the junction unmatched. The CDR3 DNA reads TGCGCCAGCAGCTTGTCCAGCGGGAGCCCCTACAATGAGCAGTTCTTC. Its protein product is CASSLSSGSPYNEQFF. Drawing the rest from reference TRBV5-1 and TRBJ2-1, the complete variable domain is KAGVTQTPRYLIKTRGQQVTLSCSPISGHRSVSWYQQTPGQGLQFLFEYFSETQRNKGNFPGRFSGRQFSNSRSEMNVSTLELGDSALYLCASSLSSGSPYNEQFFGPGTRLTVL.

V gene TRBV6-2 or TRBV6-3 combines with J gene TRBJ1-4, with 8 bases fitting TRBD1. This CDR3 comprises 14 residues. CDR1 is MNHEY, CDR2 SVGEGT, per germline. With V trimmed by 5 bases and J by 7 bases, 6 bases remained unmatched. The CDR3: CASSHGQGPEKLFF. The CDR3 DNA reads as TGTGCCAGCAGTCACGGACAGGGACCTGAAAAACTGTTTTTT.

V usage is TRBV20-1 and J usage is TRBJ1-2; unclear D gene. Trimming took 3 bases from V and 2 from J, leaving 10 bases between them. This CDR3 is built from 13 residues. Germline CDR1 and CDR2: DFQATT and SNEGSKA (reference sequence). CDR3 region: CSASMRENYGYTF. DNA of the CDR3: TGCAGTGCTAGTATGAGGGAAAACTATGGCTACACCTTC.

This clone showed up just a few times. The CDR3 reads CASSLEGAMYGANVLTF. DNA of the CDR3: TGTGCCAGCAGCTTGGAGGGGGCCATGTATGGGGCCAACGTCCTGACTTTC. The genes are TRBV7-3 and TRBJ2-6, with a possible D match to TRBD1 (7 bases). The V end was cut by 3 bases, the J end by 3 bases, with 15 bases between. The germline CDR1 and CDR2 sequences are SGHTA and FQGTGA. The CDR3 is 17 amino acids.

V gene TRBV5-1 combines with J gene TRBJ2-1; possibly TRBD2 for D (6 bases). The CDR3 contains 14 residues. CDR1 is SGHRS and CDR2 is YFSETQ in the germline V gene. V was shortened by 5 bases and J by 4 bases, with 13 bases between the two germline ends. The CDR3 here is CASRLLALYNEQFF. The CDR3 region has the DNA TGCGCCAGCAGGTTGCTAGCGCTATACAATGAGCAGTTCTTC.

This rearrangement joins TRBV27 to TRBJ1-2; D is possibly TRBD1 (5 bases). CDR1 and CDR2 (germline): MNHEY, SMNVEV (reference sequence). CDR3 size: 15 residues. V was shortened by 5 bases and J by 0 bases, with 13 bases between the two germline ends. The CDR3 DNA reads as TGTGCCAGCAGTCCGCTGAGGACAACTAACTATGGCTACACCTTC. Translation: CASSPLRTTNYGYTF.

This clone was detected once. The rearrangement links TRBV12-3 or TRBV12-4 to TRBJ1-3; D gene uncertain. The CDR3 spans 13 residues. The V gene lost 3 bases and the J gene lost 3 bases, with 6 bases spanning the gap. CDR3 bases: TGTGCCAGCAGTTTTGCGGGTGGAAACACCATATATTTT. Amino acid sequence: CASSFAGGNTIYF.

The gene calls are TRBV6-6 and TRBJ2-7; D is possibly TRBD1 (5 bases). CDR3 length: 16 amino acids. Per germline, CDR1 MNHNY and CDR2 SVGAGI (reference sequence). Trimming stripped 0 bases from V and 0 bases from J, with 12 bases between. CDR3 sequence: CASSYSWGDGSYEQYF. Here the CDR3 DNA reads TGTGCCAGCAGTTACTCGTGGGGCGATGGCTCCTACGAGCAGTACTTC.

The chain joins TRBV5-5 to TRBJ2-6, with D tentatively TRBD1 (6 bases). Germline V gives CDR1 SGHKS, CDR2 YYEKEE (reference sequence). CDR3 length: 15 amino acids. Trimming took off 2 bases at V and 1 base at J, with 7 bases between the two ends. For the CDR3, the DNA is TGTGCCAGCAGCTTTCAGGGGTCTGGGGCCAACGTCCTGACTTTC. This translates into CASSFQGSGANVLTF.

The chain links TRBV7-9 to TRBJ1-4, with TRBD1 matching 9 bases. This CDR3 region has 15 residues. J gave up 7 bases and V 2 bases, and 5 bases lay outside the gene matches. Per germline, CDR1 SEHNR and CDR2 FQNEAQ (reference sequence). CDR3 nucleotide sequence: TGTGCCAGCAGCTTAAAGTCGACAGGGGGTGAAAAACTGTTTTTT. As protein: CASSLKSTGGEKLFF.

V gene TRBV5-1 combines with J gene TRBJ2-3; 11 nucleotides agree with TRBD2. V gave up 0 bases and J gave up 2 bases; unmatched junction bases: 2. CDR3 length: 16 amino acids. Per germline, CDR1 SGHRS and CDR2 YFSETQ. CDR3 sequence (DNA): TGCGCCAGCAGCTTGGGGACTAGCGGGTTCACAGATACGCAGTATTTT. Translated, it gives CASSLGTSGFTDTQYF.

J is TRBJ1-4 and V is TRBV19; 8 nucleotides align to TRBD1. Germline CDR1 and CDR2: LNHDA and SQIVND (reference sequence). The J segment lost 7 bases and the V segment lost 4 bases, leaving 11 bases of the junction unmatched. The CDR3 spans 16 residues. The DNA for the CDR3 is TGTGCCAGTAGTACAGGGGGCGCAGGGGTGGGTGAAAAACTGTTTTTT. Protein sequence: CASSTGGAGVGEKLFF.

This clone was observed at least ten times. The V call is TRBV29-1, the J call TRBJ2-7; D is possibly TRBD1 or TRBD2 (5 bases each). V lost 6 bases to trimming and J lost 2 bases, with 17 bases between them. Germline lookup yields CDR1 SQVTM and CDR2 ANQGSEA. This CDR3 contains 14 residues. As DNA, the CDR3 is TGCAGCGTGGAGGACGCGACAGAAGCCTACGAGCAGTACTTC. Protein sequence: CSVEDATEAYEQYF.

This chain joins TRBV9 and TRBJ1-6; D not resolved. The V gene's germline CDR1 is SGDLS and CDR2 YYNGEE. This CDR3 has 14 residues. V was trimmed by 4 bases and J by 4 bases, leaving 9 bases between them. The CDR3 loop is CASSQDRYNSPLHF. DNA of the CDR3: TGTGCCAGCAGCCAAGATCGGTATAATTCACCCCTCCACTTT.

This clone was detected only a few times. This chain uses TRBV28 with TRBJ2-3, with 7 bases identical to TRBD2. CDR1 is MDHEN, CDR2 SYDVKM, per germline. This CDR3 region has 13 residues. The V and J ends lost 7 bases and 4 bases, in that order; junction bases with no gene match: 5. The CDR3 spells CASTPSGADTQYF. The DNA for the CDR3 is TGTGCCAGCACCCCTAGCGGCGCAGATACGCAGTATTTT.

The chain employs TRBV3-1 (or the pseudogene TRBV3-2) and TRBJ2-3; no clear D. The CDR3 extends over 13 amino acids. Germline-derived CDR1 and CDR2 are LGHDT and YNNKEL (reference sequence). Trimming removed 4 bases from V and 6 bases from J, with 11 bases in between. This chain's CDR3 is CASSLPGVDTQYF. The CDR3 DNA reads TGTGCCAGCAGCCTCCCCGGAGTGGATACGCAGTATTTT.

The chain carries TRBV2 and TRBJ1-5, with 8 bases lining up with TRBD1. J lost 2 bases, V lost 5 bases, and 5 bases had no gene match. CDR3 size: 15 residues. The germline gives CDR1 SNHLY, CDR2 FYNNEI. CDR3 in DNA: TGTGCCAGCAGTCTCCCGGGACAGGGCAATCAGCCCCAGCATTTT. Amino acid sequence: CASSLPGQGNQPQHF.

The chain couples TRBV5-1 to TRBJ2-7; TRBD1 agrees at 7 bases. The ends lost 0 bases at V and 0 bases at J; junction bases unmatched: 6. The CDR3 spans 16 residues. Looked up from germline, CDR1 is SGHRS and CDR2 is YFSETQ. In DNA, the CDR3 is TGCGCCAGCAGCTTGGCTCTGACAGGGCCCTCCTACGAGCAGTACTTC. The encoded protein is CASSLALTGPSYEQYF. The full variable domain, in which reference TRBV5-1 and TRBJ2-7 provide the parts outside the CDR3, is KAGVTQTPRYLIKTRGQQVTLSCSPISGHRSVSWYQQTPGQGLQFLFEYFSETQRNKGNFPGRFSGRQFSNSRSEMNVSTLELGDSALYLCASSLALTGPSYEQYFGPGTRLTVT.